The next 9 T cell receptor beta chains were all read from a single sample in a study of a mutant IDH1 vaccine in newly diagnosed glioma. Stated time point: week 11, during vaccination. Alongside topical imiquimod, each dose of vaccine comprised 300 ug of mutant IDH1 20-mer peptide. Here immunoSEQ multiplex PCR was the method, and the copy in TCRdb shows in-frame clones only, minus some. Of roughly 120,000 clones in the sample, about four fifths were seen once. Their cognate antigens are unknown. Sequenced here: PBMCs, sampled from a glioma patient whose treatment included an IDH1 peptide vaccine. Every receptor here comes from a man aged 35 to 55 with glioma.

This clone was picked up a small number of times. The chain uses TRBV25-1 and TRBJ2-2, with 8 bases aligning to TRBD1. The CDR3 loop spans 13 amino acids. The germline V gene encodes CDR1 MGHDK and CDR2 SYGVNS. The trim removed 8 bases at V and 4 bases at J, leaving 3 bases unmatched. The CDR3: CASSDRGTGELFF. CDR3 DNA sequence: TGTGCCAGCTCCGACAGGGGCACCGGGGAGCTGTTTTTT.

V usage is TRBV6-6 and J usage is TRBJ1-6; 7 bases agree with TRBD1. V lost 6 bases to trimming and J lost 8 bases; unmatched junction nucleotides: 10. The CDR3 length is 15 residues. Germline V gene sequence: CDR1 MNHNY, CDR2 SVGAGI (reference sequence). CDR3 region: CASSFLRGGDSPLHF. The CDR3 DNA is TGTGCCAGCAGCTTCCTCAGGGGGGGCGATTCACCCCTCCACTTT.

The chain recombines TRBV7-2 with TRBJ1-5; 7 bases map to TRBD1. The germline CDR1 and CDR2 sequences are SGHTA and FQGNSA. V lost 0 bases, J lost 6 bases, and 8 bases stayed unmatched. The CDR3 runs 16 residues. CDR3 bases: TGTGCCAGCAGCTTAGCGCTAGGGGGCACAGGTCAGCCCCAGCATTTT. Protein sequence: CASSLALGGTGQPQHF.

The chain joins TRBV5-4 to TRBJ2-6; D unresolved. CDR1 is SGHNT and CDR2 is YYREEE in the germline V gene (reference sequence). The CDR3 length is 14 residues. The V and J ends lost 0 bases and 2 bases respectively, with 3 bases between them. CDR3 DNA: TGTGCCAGCAGCTTGGGCCCTGGGGCCAACGTCCTGACTTTC. This codes for CASSLGPGANVLTF.

V usage is TRBV4-3 and J usage is TRBJ2-5; the D is unclear. The DNA end is more similar to TRBJ2-7, so the J call may be wrong. The germline gives CDR1 LGHNA, CDR2 YSLEER. The CDR3 loop spans 16 amino acids. As DNA, the CDR3 is TGCGCCAGCAGCCAAGAAGAAGGGCCAAGCTCCTACGAGCAGTACTTC. It specifies CASSQEEGPSSYEQYF.

J is TRBJ2-7 and V is TRBV21-1; the table gives TRBD2 as D, unverified against the DNA. TRBV21-1 is designated a pseudogene. CDR3 length equals 14 residues. CDR3 sequence (DNA): TGTGCCAGCAGCAAAGTGGCTAGCGGCTACGAGCAGTACTTC. Translated: CASSKVASGYEQYF.

This clone was observed a few times. V gene TRBV27 combines with J gene TRBJ1-1; 7 nucleotides align to TRBD1. V lost 3 bases to trimming and J lost 11 bases; unmatched junction nucleotides: 18. Germline V gene data show CDR1 as MNHEY and CDR2 as SMNVEV (reference sequence). This CDR3 contains 16 residues. The CDR3 nucleotides read TGTGCCAGCAGTTTCCGTGCCTTCGGGGACAGCCTTAGGGCTTTCTTT. Its translation: CASSFRAFGDSLRAFF.

The chain couples TRBV7-2 to TRBJ2-5, with 10 bases identical to TRBD1. The CDR3 consists of 13 residues. Trimming cost V 6 bases and J 5 bases; bases outside gene matches: 3. The germline CDR1 and CDR2 sequences are SGHTA and FQGNSA. The CDR3 reads CASRRTGGETQYF. CDR3 sequence (DNA): TGTGCCAGCAGACGGACAGGGGGGGAGACCCAGTACTTC. The full variable domain, its missing parts supplied by reference TRBV7-2 and TRBJ2-5, is GAGVSQSPSNKVTEKGKDVELRCDPISGHTALYWYRQSLGQGLEFLIYFQGNSAPDKSGLPSDRFSAERTGGSVSTLTIQRTQQEDSAVYLCASRRTGGETQYFGPGTRLLVL.

The chain is built from TRBV19 and TRBJ2-3; 11 positions agree with TRBD2. CDR1 is LNHDA and CDR2 is SQIVND in the germline V gene (reference sequence). The CDR3 is 17 residues long. J was trimmed by 2 bases and V by 4 bases; bases with no gene match: 8. CDR3 in amino acids: CASSTYGTSGLTDTQYF. DNA of the CDR3: TGTGCCAGTAGTACCTACGGGACTAGCGGACTCACAGATACGCAGTATTTT.